This T cell receptor beta chain was recorded in a study of PD-L1 blockade in urothelial cancer. Time point specified: peripheral blood 6 weeks after treatment start. Some clones are missing from TCRdb's copy, which holds only in-frame ones; the method was immunoSEQ multiplex PCR. The data hold 35,000 to 45,000 clones, with roughly 80% observed a single time. Sequenced material: PBMCs, taken around atezolizumab (anti-PD-L1) treatment. The source of this sequence is a man in his forties or fifties with urothelial cancer.

The CDR3 protein is CASTLSGTGGTEAFF. CDR3 coding DNA: TGTGCCAGCACCCTTTCCGGGACAGGGGGCACTGAAGCTTTCTTT. The chain couples TRBV13 to TRBJ1-1; TRBD1 matches 11 bases. The CDR3 loop spans 15 amino acids. J lost 4 bases, V lost 7 bases, and 8 bases had no gene match. Germline assignment: CDR1 PRHDT and CDR2 FYEKMQ (reference sequence).